This T cell receptor (beta chain) was sequenced for a study of regulatory T cells in long-lasting Graves disease. CDR3 length: 15 residues. V dropped 4 bases and J dropped 1 base, with 16 bases sitting between them. Germline V gene lookup returns CDR1 SQVTM and CDR2 ANQGSEA. As to time point: newly diagnosed GD, antithyroid drugs for less than 3 months. The TCR library was made from RNA that had been extracted from PBMCs in TRIzol. Investigators report Graves' disease was diagnosed under American Thyroid Association guidelines. Patients all came to the study from an endocrinology department in Xi'an, China. iRepertoire HTBI primers and Arm-PCR of CDR3 regions built TCR beta libraries. MiXCR, applied by TCRdb to the multiplex PCR reads, yields one record per CDR3 protein. This table has fewer than 350,000 distinct CDR3 sequences, approximately 20% appearing once. This clonotype appeared a few times. The missing conserved phenylalanine or tryptophan at the end of this CDR3 makes a read error likely.

V is TRBV29-1 and J is TRBJ1-1; TRBD1 is a possible D gene (5 bases). This clonotype was sampled from a female donor with Graves disease. Source: peripheral blood mononuclear cells (PBMCs), taken at new diagnosis, from a patient treated with antithyroid drugs. CDR3 sequence reads: CSVALYGGENTEAFC. CDR3 coding DNA: TGCAGCGTTGCCCTCTATGGAGGGGAGAACACTGAAGCTTTCTGT.